These T cell receptor beta chains were read from a single sample in a study of T cell changes during pregnancy in multiple sclerosis. Sequencing was performed with immunoSEQ multiplex PCR; in TCRdb, only in-frame clones are kept and a portion is missing. Among more than 50,000 clones listed, approximately 92% were seen once. The material sequenced was peripheral blood, taken after pregnancy. These receptors all stem from a female donor in good health, enrolled as a control in a pregnancy study. CDR3s leave out the opening cysteine and the closing phenylalanine or tryptophan. Fields, in order: D gene, V gene, CDR3 protein. D genes are given only for firm matches.

TRBD2,TRBV6-4,ASSTGLARGTDTQY
TRBD2,TRBV2,ASTQTSGSHEQY
.,TRBV7-9,ASSLERGYFAGNTIY
TRBD1,TRBV20-1,SDRGRTEAF
TRBD1,TRBV6-5,ASSWTGDYGYT
TRBD1,TRBV5-1,ASSGDRAGELF
.,TRBV6-5,ASSYFAGFSYEQY
.,TRBV6-1,ASSEGAESTEAF
.,TRBV5-4,ASSLGAGGYGYT
TRBD1,TRBV6-1,ASSGGRGSQPQH
.,TRBV7-2,ASSTDRRVNTEAF
TRBD1,TRBV6-1,ASSKQGTPYEQY
.,TRBV6-6,ASSWTATDTQY
TRBD2,TRBV6-1,ASSEEASGDYQETQY
TRBD1,TRBV5-6,ASSINPGTAYGYT
TRBD1,TRBV7-9,ASSYSEGGGGNQPQH
.,TRBV9,ASSLPGSGNTIY
.,TRBV12-5,ASGFSTYQETQY
.,TRBV4-1,ASSPNLGGKWNTEAF
.,TRBV19,ASSQGEKLF
TRBD1,TRBV6-6,ASSRTGTQH
.,TRBV6-4,ASSDAGAVHNEQF
TRBD2,TRBV6-1,ASIRRSSGDNEQF
TRBD1,TRBV6-1,ASSVIGTGDTEAF
TRBD1,TRBV4-2,ASSQAGTGETQY
.,TRBV7-8,ASSLGPGYTEAF
.,TRBV11-2,ASSFSTGPPEAF
TRBD1,TRBV27,ASSLVKGRGRGDTQY
TRBD1,TRBV27,ASSSGQGASQETQY
TRBD2,TRBV18,ASSRMRLAGARSSTDTQY
.,TRBV4-1,ASSREIQAFGAEAF
.,TRBV9,ASSVTGFEMGEQF
.,TRBV11-3,ASSLGGLTEAF
TRBD2,TRBV27,ASKTSGLANTGELF
.,TRBV5-1,ASSLFSGTPNTEAF
TRBD2,TRBV18,ASSPPVVGRFNEQF
TRBD1,TRBV2,ASSEVASEGQINYGYT